A selection of T cell receptor beta chains follows, all from one sample in a study of shared clonotypes between healthy human individuals. The repertoire was sequenced with immunoSEQ multiplex PCR; TCRdb's copy has only in-frame clones and lacks some. In the table there are millions of clones, roughly 92% of which are singletons. The sequenced sample was naive CD4+ T cells sorted from blood. The receptors shown here come from a young man in good health. The conserved cysteine and the conserved F or W are not part of the CDR3 here. Each record gives: clone size, CDR3 length, V gene, J gene, CDR3 protein. Not all rows give a size; the values are once, few, many and, for expanded clones, a class.

clone_size: .; cdr3_length: 12; v_call: TRBV5-1; j_call: TRBJ2-7; cdr3_aa: ASSLERGQGEQY
clone_size: .; cdr3_length: 13; v_call: TRBV4-3; j_call: TRBJ1-1; cdr3_aa: ASSQDWTVNTEAF
clone_size: few; cdr3_length: 10; v_call: TRBV10-3; j_call: TRBJ1-1; cdr3_aa: AISESGTEAF
clone_size: .; cdr3_length: 13; v_call: TRBV6-5; j_call: TRBJ2-7; cdr3_aa: ASSPGGVKSYEQY
clone_size: .; cdr3_length: 16; v_call: TRBV5-1; j_call: TRBJ2-6; cdr3_aa: ASQLLRDREAGANVLT
clone_size: few; cdr3_length: 11; v_call: TRBV7-7; j_call: TRBJ1-1; cdr3_aa: ASSSTMDTEAF
clone_size: .; cdr3_length: 12; v_call: TRBV9; j_call: TRBJ2-7; cdr3_aa: ASSATGASYEQY
clone_size: once; cdr3_length: 11; v_call: TRBV6-5; j_call: TRBJ2-7; cdr3_aa: ASSLTGSYEQY
clone_size: .; cdr3_length: 13; v_call: TRBV6-5; j_call: TRBJ1-1; cdr3_aa: ASSYSRQALAEAF
clone_size: once; cdr3_length: 13; v_call: TRBV18; j_call: TRBJ2-3; cdr3_aa: ASSPPGGPVDTQY
clone_size: .; cdr3_length: 13; v_call: TRBV6-5; j_call: TRBJ1-6; cdr3_aa: ASSLGGQGQSPLH
clone_size: .; cdr3_length: 14; v_call: TRBV7-2; j_call: TRBJ2-7; cdr3_aa: ASSSDPGVGIYEQY
clone_size: .; cdr3_length: 13; v_call: TRBV5-1; j_call: TRBJ2-1; cdr3_aa: ASSDPSLAGNEQF
clone_size: .; cdr3_length: 11; v_call: TRBV29-1; j_call: TRBJ2-6; cdr3_aa: SVRNSGANVLT
clone_size: .; cdr3_length: 9; v_call: TRBV9; j_call: TRBJ2-2; cdr3_aa: ASSVSGELF
clone_size: .; cdr3_length: 9; v_call: TRBV30; j_call: TRBJ2-1; cdr3_aa: AWSSDHEQF
clone_size: .; cdr3_length: 11; v_call: TRBV18; j_call: TRBJ1-5; cdr3_aa: ASSPGGREPQH
clone_size: .; cdr3_length: 14; v_call: TRBV7-2; j_call: TRBJ2-5; cdr3_aa: ASLRGLAGYQETQY
clone_size: .; cdr3_length: 12; v_call: TRBV7-2; j_call: TRBJ1-2; cdr3_aa: ASIAMGSNYGYT
clone_size: .; cdr3_length: 11; v_call: TRBV6-5; j_call: TRBJ1-2; cdr3_aa: ASSYGANYGYT
clone_size: .; cdr3_length: 13; v_call: TRBV6-5; j_call: TRBJ2-2; cdr3_aa: ASSPGTSGGRELF
clone_size: .; cdr3_length: 14; v_call: TRBV4-1; j_call: TRBJ2-2; cdr3_aa: ASSQLAGGPTGELF
clone_size: once; cdr3_length: 11; v_call: TRBV7-9; j_call: TRBJ2-2; cdr3_aa: ASSLVESGELF
clone_size: .; cdr3_length: 13; v_call: TRBV5-1; j_call: TRBJ2-1; cdr3_aa: ASSPGQGYRGEQF
clone_size: .; cdr3_length: 15; v_call: TRBV2; j_call: TRBJ2-3; cdr3_aa: ASSGVWVLPSTDTQY
clone_size: .; cdr3_length: 13; v_call: TRBV28; j_call: TRBJ2-6; cdr3_aa: ASSSPGAGANVLT
clone_size: .; cdr3_length: 11; v_call: TRBV19; j_call: TRBJ1-2; cdr3_aa: ASSIQANAPYT
clone_size: .; cdr3_length: 9; v_call: TRBV20-1; j_call: TRBJ2-1; cdr3_aa: RAGTRDEQF
clone_size: .; cdr3_length: 11; v_call: TRBV5-1; j_call: TRBJ2-3; cdr3_aa: ASSQGGSDTQY
clone_size: .; cdr3_length: 11; v_call: TRBV25-1; j_call: TRBJ1-1; cdr3_aa: ASSARENTEAF
clone_size: .; cdr3_length: 11; v_call: TRBV6-1; j_call: TRBJ2-5; cdr3_aa: ASRKTGQETQY
clone_size: .; cdr3_length: 14; v_call: TRBV9; j_call: TRBJ2-2; cdr3_aa: ASSVQQGKNTGELF
clone_size: .; cdr3_length: 7; v_call: TRBV21-1; j_call: TRBJ2-7; cdr3_aa: ASSKVEY
clone_size: .; cdr3_length: 12; v_call: TRBV18; j_call: TRBJ2-3; cdr3_aa: ASSPPIRVDTQY
clone_size: .; cdr3_length: 11; v_call: TRBV2; j_call: TRBJ1-2; cdr3_aa: ASSGEGPYGYT
clone_size: .; cdr3_length: 12; v_call: TRBV7-6; j_call: TRBJ2-3; cdr3_aa: ASSFWEVTDTQY
clone_size: .; cdr3_length: 14; v_call: TRBV5-5; j_call: TRBJ2-1; cdr3_aa: ASSFGFSGGNDEQF
clone_size: .; cdr3_length: 12; v_call: TRBV7-9; j_call: TRBJ2-3; cdr3_aa: ASSPQAGGRKQY
clone_size: .; cdr3_length: 12; v_call: TRBV29-1; j_call: TRBJ2-6; cdr3_aa: SALTGAGANVLT
clone_size: .; cdr3_length: 13; v_call: TRBV30; j_call: TRBJ2-2; cdr3_aa: AWSRREGLTGELF